The 9 T cell receptor beta chains presented below share a single source sample, sequenced in a study of T cells after yellow fever vaccination. TCRdb called the 5' RACE reads again in MiXCR, with one record for every CDR3 protein. The sample yields under 550,000 distinct CDR3 sequences, less than 25% seen once. The sequencing used PBMCs, collected approximately 22 days after the first yellow fever vaccination. The receptors derive from a man in his late teens or twenties who received the YFV17D yellow fever vaccine.

The rearrangement uses TRBV29-1 and TRBJ2-2, with TRBD1 matching 8 bases. Germline loops: CDR1 SQVTM, CDR2 ANQGSEA. After removal of 6 bases from V and 6 bases from J, the junction contained 6 bases not matched to a gene. This CDR3 has 13 residues. The CDR3, as DNA: TGCAGCGTCAGCAGGGGGCGGGCCGGGGAGCTGTTTTTT. Its translation is CSVSRGRAGELFF.

This clonotype was observed a few times. The V and J genes are TRBV7-6 and TRBJ2-2; D remains unclear. Germline V gene lookup returns CDR1 SGHVS and CDR2 FNYEAQ. The CDR3 covers 14 residues. V lost 5 bases, J lost 4 bases, and 11 bases lay in between. The DNA of the CDR3 is TGTGCCAGCAGCCTAACGAAAGGCACCGGGGAGCTGTTTTTT. This sequence encodes CASSLTKGTGELFF.

V and J are TRBV7-8 and TRBJ2-1; TRBD2 might be the D (6 bases). The V end lost 2 bases, the J end lost 6 bases, and 14 bases lay between the germline ends. This CDR3 contains 15 residues. Germline CDR1 SGHVS, CDR2 FQNEAQ. CDR3 DNA sequence: TGTGCCAGCAGCTTATTAGGTATGGGGGGCAATGAGCAGTTCTTC. Its protein is CASSLLGMGGNEQFF.

This clonotype occurred many times. This rearrangement joins TRBV9 to TRBJ2-4, with unresolved D. The CDR3 consists of 14 residues. The V gene's germline CDR1 is SGDLS and CDR2 YYNGEE. Trimming took 4 bases from V and 0 from J, leaving 8 bases between them. The CDR3 is CASSPLLAKNIQYF. The DNA for the CDR3 is TGTGCCAGCAGCCCTTTGTTAGCCAAAAACATTCAGTACTTC.

The chain recombines TRBV10-3 with TRBJ1-5, with a weak D call TRBD1 (5 bases). CDR3 length equals 14 residues. The V gene lost 4 bases and the J gene lost 8 bases, with 15 bases spanning the gap. The germline gives CDR1 ENHRY, CDR2 SYGVKD. The CDR3 protein is CAISVGWGLEPQHF. The CDR3 nucleotides read TGTGCCATCAGTGTCGGGTGGGGCTTGGAGCCCCAGCATTTT.

Comments on this clonotype: At one of its ends the junction is not consistent with the germline gene, which may arise from a read error. J is TRBJ2-2 and V is TRBV12-3 or TRBV12-4; a weak D match, TRBD2 (6 bases). The CDR3 sequence is 13 residues long. CDR3 in amino acids: CASSFLVGGEQFF. The DNA of the CDR3 is TGTGCCAGCAGTTTCCTGGTCGGCGGGGAGCAGTTTTTT.

This clonotype was observed many times. The gene calls are TRBV7-2 and TRBJ1-2, with D perhaps matching TRBD1 (5 bases). The V end was cut by 0 bases, the J end by 6 bases, with 14 bases between. The CDR3 is made up of 15 amino acids. Germline assignment: CDR1 SGHTA and CDR2 FQGNSA. The CDR3 here is CASSLAFRGEDGYTF. CDR3 nucleotide sequence: TGTGCCAGCAGCTTAGCGTTCCGGGGCGAGGATGGCTACACCTTC.

The table lists this clonotype with a few counts. CDR3 residues: CASSVSHGGLNTEAFF. The CDR3 nucleotides are TGTGCCAGCAGCGTAAGTCATGGAGGGCTGAACACTGAAGCTTTCTTT. The J gene is TRBJ1-1, the V gene TRBV9, with D unresolved. CDR3 length equals 16 residues. Trimming took 1 base from V and 0 from J, leaving 13 bases between them. Germline CDR1 is SGDLS and CDR2 is YYNGEE.

This sequence joins TRBV18 and TRBJ2-3; D is possibly TRBD1 or TRBD2 (6 bases each). This CDR3 has 16 amino acids. Trimming stripped 3 bases from V and 2 bases from J, with 15 bases between. Per the germline V gene, CDR1 is KGHSH and CDR2 is LQKENI. CDR3 sequence reads: CASSPNEGGPTDTQYF. CDR3 nucleotide sequence: TGTGCCAGCTCACCTAACGAGGGGGGTCCCACAGATACGCAGTATTTT.